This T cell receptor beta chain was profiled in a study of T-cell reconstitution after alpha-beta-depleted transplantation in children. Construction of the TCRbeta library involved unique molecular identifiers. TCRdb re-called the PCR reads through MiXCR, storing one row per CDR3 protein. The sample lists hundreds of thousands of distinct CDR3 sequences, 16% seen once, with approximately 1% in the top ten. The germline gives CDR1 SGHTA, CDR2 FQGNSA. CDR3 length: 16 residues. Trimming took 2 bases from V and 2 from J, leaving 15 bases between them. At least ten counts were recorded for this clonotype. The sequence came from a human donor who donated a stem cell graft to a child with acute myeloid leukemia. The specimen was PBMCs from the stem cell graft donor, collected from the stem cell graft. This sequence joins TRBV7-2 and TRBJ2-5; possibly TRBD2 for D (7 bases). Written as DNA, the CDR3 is TGTGCCAGCAGCTTAATGGGGGGGCTGGTACAAGAGACCCAGTACTTC. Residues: CASSLMGGLVQETQYF.